This T cell receptor (beta chain) came from a study of blood T cell repertoires in COVID-19. Study context: Samples came from the United States, Italy and Spain, spanning acute and convalescent COVID-19.

The protocol was immunoSEQ multiplex PCR, while the TCRdb copy is restricted to in-frame clones and leaves out a portion. This table has fewer than 500,000 clones, roughly 90% appearing once. Sequencing was carried out using PBMCs or T cells enriched from blood (not recorded which). The receptor's source is a woman under 40 with acute COVID-19.

Written as DNA, the CDR3 is TGTGCCAGCAGGGCCGAAACAGCGAACACTGAAGCTTTCTTT. Encoded protein: CASRAETANTEAFF. The genes are TRBV2 and TRBJ1-1, with D uncertain. The germline CDR1 and CDR2 sequences are SNHLY and FYNNEI. Trimming removed 6 bases at V and 1 base at J, with 12 bases between. The CDR3 covers 14 residues.